The 31 T cell receptor beta chains below come from one sample, sequenced in a study of blood T cells in healthy people across ages. Through a sample-barcoded 5' primer and a J-beta primer mix, a second PCR was run for about 6 to 11 cycles. MiXCR, run by TCRdb on the 5' RACE reads, gives a single entry per CDR3 protein. The table includes 1,100,000 or so distinct CDR3 sequences, 35% to 55% detected once. The material sequenced was blood. These receptors all stem from a woman aged 60-75 years in good health.

V and J are TRBV27 and TRBJ2-6, with 11 positions matching TRBD2. The CDR3 loop spans 17 amino acids. Per the germline V gene, CDR1 is MNHEY and CDR2 is SMNVEV (reference sequence). V lost 5 bases, J lost 3 bases, and 6 bases stayed unmatched. The CDR3 loop is CASSHSGRAFGANVLTF. In nucleotides, the CDR3 is TGTGCCAGCAGTCATAGCGGGAGGGCGTTTGGGGCCAACGTCCTGACTTTC.

V and J are TRBV9 and TRBJ2-1, with D possibly matching TRBD2 (5 bases). Between the trimmed V and J ends, which lost 5 bases and 3 bases, there was a span of 15 bases. Germline V CDR1 and CDR2: SGDLS, YYNGEE. CDR3 size: 15 residues. This chain's CDR3 is CASSLASGVYNEQFF. In nucleotides, the CDR3 is TGTGCCAGCAGTTTAGCCAGCGGAGTCTACAATGAGCAGTTCTTC. Supplemented by reference TRBV9 and TRBJ2-1, the full variable domain reads DSGVTQTPKHLITATGQRVTLRCSPRSGDLSVYWYQQSLDQGLQFLIQYYNGEERAKGNILERFSAQQFPDLHSELNLSSLELGDSALYFCASSLASGVYNEQFFGPGTRLTVL.

V gene TRBV30 combines with J gene TRBJ1-2; 7 bases match TRBD1. The V gene end was trimmed by 4 bases and the J gene end by 0 bases; junction bases not matched to a gene: 2. Germline loops: CDR1 GTSNPN, CDR2 SVGIG (reference sequence). The CDR3 has 13 amino acids. The CDR3 nucleotides read TGTGCCTGGATAGGGACAGCTAACTATGGCTACACCTTC. The encoded protein is CAWIGTANYGYTF.

There are a few counts of this clonotype. This chain connects TRBV2 to TRBJ2-1; the D gene is possibly TRBD2 (6 bases). The germline V and J ends were trimmed by 6 bases and 9 bases, with 24 bases remaining between them. The CDR3 has 16 residues. CDR1 and CDR2 from the germline V gene are SNHLY and FYNNEI. The CDR3: CASSSGGIVRGGEQFF. The CDR3 DNA follows: TGTGCCAGCAGCAGTGGGGGGATCGTGCGGGGCGGTGAGCAGTTCTTC.

This chain uses TRBV5-6 with TRBJ2-1, with 11 bases lining up with TRBD2. Germline CDR1 is SGHDT and CDR2 is YYEEEE. This CDR3 comprises 15 residues. The trim removed 4 bases at V and 7 bases at J, leaving 7 bases unmatched. CDR3 bases: TGTGCCAGCAGCCTCAGGACTAGCGGGTCTAATGAGCAGTTCTTC. Protein: CASSLRTSGSNEQFF.

The chain recombines TRBV6-5 with TRBJ1-1; 10 positions agree with TRBD1. In germline, CDR1 is MNHEY, CDR2 SVGAGI. The CDR3 runs 13 residues. Losses at the gene ends were 6 bases for V and 7 bases for J; bases not matched to a gene: 5. The CDR3 coding sequence is TGTGCCAGCAGGACAGGGGGCAGCTTTGAAGCTTTCTTT. Its protein product is CASRTGGSFEAFF.

The genes are TRBV5-1 and TRBJ2-5; 10 nucleotides agree with TRBD1. Trimming at V came to 4 bases and at J to 11 bases, leaving 8 bases not matched to a gene. CDR3 length equals 13 residues. Germline CDR1 is SGHRS and CDR2 is YFSETQ. The CDR3 spells CASSVGTGEEQYF. CDR3 coding DNA: TGCGCCAGCAGCGTAGGGACAGGGGAAGAGCAGTACTTC.

This chain connects TRBV11-2 to TRBJ1-6, with D unresolved. The germline gives CDR1 SGHAT, CDR2 FQNNGV. This CDR3 spans 12 amino acids. Trimming pared 5 bases from V and 6 bases from J, leaving 5 bases between. The CDR3 protein is CASSTSNSPLHF. CDR3 nucleotides: TGTGCCAGCAGCACCAGTAATTCACCCCTCCACTTT.

This clonotype was seen a few times. This sequence joins TRBV13 and TRBJ2-1, with 11 bases that match TRBD2. V lost 2 bases, J lost 8 bases, and 5 bases stayed unmatched. CDR3 length: 15 amino acids. Per germline, CDR1 PRHDT and CDR2 FYEKMQ (reference sequence). CDR3 in DNA: TGTGCCAGCAGCTTAATTACTAGCGGGAGCTATGAGCAGTTCTTC. This translates into CASSLITSGSYEQFF.

This clonotype was observed a single time. The chain combines TRBV2 with TRBJ1-2; D call uncertain. This CDR3 has 17 residues. CDR1 SNHLY and CDR2 FYNNEI come from the germline V gene. V lost 1 base and J 1 base, leaving 16 bases between the germline ends. The CDR3 reads CASSEGSYGIYNYGYTF. The CDR3 DNA is TGTGCCAGCAGTGAAGGGTCTTACGGGATTTATAACTATGGCTACACCTTC.

The chain has TRBV20-1 and TRBJ2-7, with 9 bases matching TRBD2. Germline lookup yields CDR1 DFQATT and CDR2 SNEGSKA (reference sequence). Trimming at V came to 1 base and at J to 0 bases, leaving 4 bases not matched to a gene. The CDR3 is 15 residues long. The CDR3 loop is CSARAVSGSSYEQYF. The CDR3 DNA follows: TGCAGTGCTAGAGCGGTTAGCGGGAGCTCCTACGAGCAGTACTTC.

The chain couples TRBV27 to TRBJ1-1; no clear D. The CDR3 is made up of 15 amino acids. The V gene's germline CDR1 is MNHEY and CDR2 SMNVEV (reference sequence). Trimming shortened V by 7 bases and J by 0 bases, and 15 bases separated the two germline ends. This CDR3 reads CASTRRWAMNTEAFF. The CDR3 DNA is TGTGCCAGCACCCGTCGCTGGGCCATGAACACTGAAGCTTTCTTT.

In this sample, this clonotype turned up a few times. The chain employs TRBV12-3 or TRBV12-4 and TRBJ2-3; no definite D call. V lost 6 bases and J 3 bases, leaving 19 bases between the germline ends. This CDR3 region has 16 residues. The CDR3 nucleotides read TGTGCCAGCAGCTACACCAGTCCTACCCGGACAGATACGCAGTATTTT. It codes for CASSYTSPTRTDTQYF.

The V call is TRBV9, the J call TRBJ2-3, with TRBD2 matching over 13 bases. CDR3 length: 18 amino acids. V gave up 4 bases and J gave up 7 bases; unmatched junction bases: 15. Germline V gene lookup returns CDR1 SGDLS and CDR2 YYNGEE. The CDR3 DNA follows: TGTGCCAGCAGCATACAACCGGGACTAGCGGGGCAGGAGTATACGCAGTATTTT. This translates into CASSIQPGLAGQEYTQYF.

This clonotype was detected a few times. V is TRBV12-3 or TRBV12-4 and J is TRBJ2-2, with a weak D call TRBD1 (5 bases). The CDR3 consists of 13 residues. V lost 4 bases and J 6 bases, leaving 9 bases between the germline ends. The CDR3 region is CASSSGFAGELFF. CDR3 nucleotide sequence: TGTGCCAGCAGTTCAGGGTTCGCCGGGGAGCTGTTTTTT.

This chain joins TRBV21-1 and TRBJ1-5; the tabulated D call, TRBD1, remains unverified against the DNA. TRBV21-1 is labeled a pseudogene. CDR3 length: 16 amino acids. The CDR3 region is CACGTQETLSNQPQHF. The CDR3 bases are TGTGCCTGCGGGACGCAAGAGACCCTTAGCAATCAGCCCCAGCATTTT.

This clonotype has just a few counts. This chain uses TRBV20-1 with TRBJ1-5, with D possibly being TRBD1 (5 bases). This CDR3 is built from 14 residues. In germline, CDR1 is DFQATT, CDR2 SNEGSKA (reference sequence). V was trimmed by 6 bases and J by 5 bases, leaving 17 bases between them. The CDR3 nucleotides read TGCAGTGCCAAGGGGCCAACGGACGATCAGCCCCAGCATTTT. Translation gives CSAKGPTDDQPQHF.

The chain couples TRBV5-6 to TRBJ2-6; D uncertain. The germline V gene encodes CDR1 SGHDT and CDR2 YYEEEE. The V and J ends lost 2 bases and 4 bases respectively, with 7 bases between them. The CDR3 has 14 amino acids. CDR3 bases: TGTGCCAGCAGCTTTCAAGGGGGGGCCAACGTCCTGACTTTC. This translates into CASSFQGGANVLTF.

This clonotype was found many times. This chain uses TRBV29-1 with TRBJ2-5, with D possibly matching TRBD1 (5 bases). The CDR3 totals 12 residues. Germline V lookup: CDR1 SQVTM, CDR2 ANQGSEA. Trimming stripped 5 bases from V and 4 bases from J, with 11 bases between. CDR3 nucleotides: TGCAGCGTTCTTCAGGGTTCAGAGACCCAGTACTTC. As protein: CSVLQGSETQYF.

This clonotype came up a few times. This chain uses TRBV5-1 with TRBJ2-7, with 9 bases aligning to TRBD1. This CDR3 comprises 15 residues. CDR1 is SGHRS, CDR2 YFSETQ, per germline. Trimming removed 4 bases from V and 0 bases from J; junction bases left unmatched: 5. The DNA of the CDR3 is TGCGCCAGCAGCCCAGCGGGACAGGGCTCCTACGAGCAGTACTTC. Amino acid sequence: CASSPAGQGSYEQYF.

This rearrangement joins TRBV7-8 to TRBJ1-2, with D hard to call. Germline V gene sequence: CDR1 SGHVS, CDR2 FQNEAQ. Trimming removed 1 base from V and 3 bases from J, with 12 bases in between. CDR3 length: 15 amino acids. The CDR3 DNA sequence: TGTGCCAGCAGCTTAGGTGGAGGGATTGACTATGGCTACACCTTC. This encodes CASSLGGGIDYGYTF. The whole variable domain, filled in from reference TRBV7-8 and TRBJ1-2, reads GAGVSQSPRYKVAKRGQDVALRCDPISGHVSLFWYQQALGQGPEFLTYFQNEAQLDKSGLPSDRFFAERPEGSVSTLKIQRTQQEDSAVYLCASSLGGGIDYGYTFGSGTRLTVV.

This clonotype was found a few times. V usage is TRBV6-5 and J usage is TRBJ2-3, with a possible D match to TRBD1 (5 bases). Per the germline V gene, CDR1 is MNHEY and CDR2 is SVGAGI. CDR3 length equals 14 residues. V lost 4 bases, J lost 3 bases, and 11 bases lay in between. CDR3 DNA: TGTGCCAGCAGTTTGGTCAGGGCTACAGATACGCAGTATTTT. Its translation: CASSLVRATDTQYF.

This clonotype has just a few counts. The rearrangement joins TRBV27 to TRBJ2-7, with 15 bases matching TRBD2. The length of the CDR3 is 17 residues. CDR1 is MNHEY, CDR2 SMNVEV, per germline (reference sequence). With V trimmed by 4 bases and J by 7 bases, 11 bases remained unmatched. CDR3 bases: TGTGCCAGCAGTTGGACTAGCGGGAGGGCTATTTCGGGTGAGCAGTACTTC. Protein: CASSWTSGRAISGEQYF.

The rearrangement uses TRBV27 and TRBJ1-5; D ambiguous. The V gene's germline CDR1 is MNHEY and CDR2 SMNVEV (reference sequence). This CDR3 is 17 amino acids long. V lost 6 bases and J 2 bases, leaving 20 bases between the germline ends. The CDR3 nucleotides are TGTGCCAGCAGGCGGCTTGCATGGGCCTTAGGCAATCAGCCCCAGCATTTT. This encodes CASRRLAWALGNQPQHF.

The rearrangement links TRBV7-2 to TRBJ2-5, with 9 bases identical to TRBD2. After removal of 2 bases from V and 3 bases from J, the junction contained 4 bases not matched to a gene. Germline V gene lookup returns CDR1 SGHTA and CDR2 FQGNSA. CDR3 size: 15 residues. CDR3 amino acids: CASSLWRLAEETQYF. The CDR3 DNA sequence: TGTGCCAGCAGCTTATGGAGACTAGCGGAAGAGACCCAGTACTTC.

There are a few counts of this clonotype. CDR3 residues: CASSLDRGRIQETQYF. For the CDR3, the DNA is TGTGCCAGCAGCTTAGATCGAGGACGGATCCAAGAGACCCAGTACTTC. J is TRBJ2-5 and V is TRBV11-2; D call uncertain. Germline V gene lookup returns CDR1 SGHAT and CDR2 FQNNGV. V was shortened by 0 bases and J by 1 base, with 12 bases between the two germline ends. The CDR3 length is 16 residues.

The V and J genes are TRBV5-1 and TRBJ2-7; the D gene is possibly TRBD2 (5 bases). The last part of the DNA fits TRBJ2-5 better; the J call may be wrong. CDR3 size: 15 residues. The V gene's germline CDR1 is SGHRS and CDR2 YFSETQ. CDR3 sequence: CASSLAGDGVETQYF. The CDR3 DNA reads TGCGCCAGCAGCTTGGCCGGAGACGGGGTAGAGACCCAGTACTTC.

This clonotype has only one observation. The rearrangement uses TRBV27 and TRBJ2-5; 11 bases are a match to TRBD1. Germline V lookup: CDR1 MNHEY, CDR2 SMNVEV (reference sequence). With V trimmed by 0 bases and J by 11 bases, 8 bases remained unmatched. CDR3 length equals 15 residues. This CDR3 reads CASSLSTDRGREQYF. CDR3 sequence (DNA): TGTGCCAGCAGTTTATCCACGGACAGGGGGCGTGAGCAGTACTTC.

The J gene is TRBJ1-5, the V gene TRBV27; possible D gene TRBD1, 6 bases. CDR3 size: 14 residues. Germline V gene data show CDR1 as MNHEY and CDR2 as SMNVEV (reference sequence). V lost 5 bases and J lost 4, with 12 bases in between. The CDR3 protein is CASSHRDANQPQHF. The CDR3 nucleotides are TGTGCCAGCAGTCACAGGGACGCAAATCAGCCCCAGCATTTT.

This clonotype was seen ten or more times. V is TRBV29-1 and J is TRBJ2-7, with D perhaps matching TRBD1 or TRBD2 (5 bases each). CDR3 length: 12 residues. Germline CDR1 SQVTM, CDR2 ANQGSEA. Trimming stripped 4 bases from V and 7 bases from J, with 14 bases between. Written as DNA, the CDR3 is TGCAGCGTTGTGTCCGGGACGGGGGAGCAGTACTTC. Its translation: CSVVSGTGEQYF.

A word on this clonotype: The junction and the germline gene differ at one end; a read error may be behind it. The CDR3: CVSSQTGNQETQYF. CDR3 coding DNA: TGTGTCAGCAGCCAAACAGGGAACCAAGAGACCCAGTACTTC. The chain carries TRBV6-5 and TRBJ2-5; D may be TRBD1 (6 bases). The CDR3 runs to 14 residues. Germline CDR1 MNHEY, CDR2 SVGAGI.